This T cell receptor beta chain was recovered during a study of cytomegalovirus exposure and HLA in healthy donors. Study-level results: In the analysis, some V segments, TRBV6-2 and TRBV6-3 included, were excluded as indistinguishable.

The germline CDR1 and CDR2 sequences are ENHRY and SYGVKD. V shed 7 bases and J shed 2 bases, with 8 bases lying between them. CDR3 length: 13 amino acids. For this clone: The target antigen is unknown.

PCR involved 60 Vbeta and 13 Jbeta primers. Profiling relied on immunoSEQ multiplex PCR, and the TCRdb table lists in-frame clones only, not all of them. The data show around 170,000 clones, over 65% seen once. The source of this sequence is a man between 18 and 29 years old in good health and CMV-seronegative. The chain uses TRBV10-3 and TRBJ2-2; D unclear. The specimen was PBMCs. DNA for the CDR3: TGTGCCATCACGGGTGGCAACACCGGGGAGCTGTTTTTT. It specifies CAITGGNTGELFF.